In its sample, the clone carrying this T cell receptor (beta chain) was seen a few times. The data derive from a study of beta chain features in type 1 diabetes. TCRB transcripts that were expressed got sequenced, as all of the isolated RNA had been reverse transcribed. Sequencing was performed with immunoSEQ multiplex PCR; in TCRdb, only in-frame clones are kept and a portion is missing. Here the sample spans 300,000 to 350,000 clones, 14% being singletons. Germline CDR1 MDHEN, CDR2 SYDVKM. V shed 5 bases and J 0 bases; nucleotides not matched to a gene: 6. The CDR3 totals 16 residues. The sequencing input was central memory CD4+ T cells from blood. V and J are TRBV28 and TRBJ2-1; TRBD1 agrees at 8 bases. The TCR comes from a man in his thirties or forties in good health. The CDR3 nucleotides are TGTGCCAGCAGTCCGATCGGACAGGGCTCCTACAATGAGCAGTTCTTC. Translated: CASSPIGQGSYNEQFF.